This entry features one T cell receptor (beta chain) sequence. CDR3 size: 17 residues. V shed 0 bases, J shed 2 bases, and the junction held 6 bases outside the gene matches. Germline-derived CDR1 and CDR2 are SGHTA and FQGNSA. It was with unique molecular identifiers that the TCRbeta library was prepared. MiXCR, run by TCRdb on the PCR reads, gives a single entry per CDR3 protein. This repertoire shows about 300,000 distinct CDR3 sequences, 10% found once; its top ten account for approximately 7%. This specimen comes from a study of T-cell reconstitution after alpha-beta-depleted transplantation in children.

This clonotype was obtained from a boy in the first two years of life with acute myeloid leukemia, due to receive a stem cell transplant. The sample consisted of PBMCs, taken before TCRalphabeta/CD19-depleted stem cell transplant. This chain joins TRBV7-2 and TRBJ2-5; 10 nucleotides match TRBD2. CDR3 DNA: TGTGCCAGCAGCTTAGCGGGATCTAGCGGGGGTCAAGAGACCCAGTACTTC. The encoded protein is CASSLAGSSGGQETQYF.